This T cell receptor beta chain was profiled in a study of blood T cell repertoires in COVID-19. The overall study: Nucleic acid was either cDNA or gDNA, and it came from T cells, B-cell-depleted T cells, or PBMCs.

The table came from immunoSEQ multiplex PCR; TCRdb's copy has only in-frame clones and leaves some out. This sample yields more than 150,000 clones, of which more than 75% are seen a single time; 14% belongs to the top ten. Participants were aged 18 to 89 years from approximately 25 US areas. Cohort assignment relied on participant-reported clinical history. The CDR3 has 16 residues. J gave up 2 bases and V 3 bases, and 9 bases lay outside the gene matches. Germline lookup yields CDR1 SGHNT and CDR2 YYREEE (reference sequence). The chain uses TRBV5-4 and TRBJ2-3; 7 positions agree with TRBD1. Sequencing input: PBMCs or T cells enriched from blood (not recorded which). This receptor was taken from a man aged 60 to 75 who had been exposed to COVID-19. CDR3 sequence: CASSSRQGAPTDTQYF. The CDR3 DNA reads as TGTGCCAGCAGCTCACGACAGGGAGCGCCCACAGATACGCAGTATTTT. The entire variable domain, with the rest obtained from reference TRBV5-4 and TRBJ2-3, is as follows: ETGVTQSPTHLIKTRGQQVTLRCSSQSGHNTVSWYQQALGQGPQFIFQYYREEENGRGNFPPRFSGLQFPNYSSELNVNALELDDSALYLCASSSRQGAPTDTQYFGPGTRLTVL.